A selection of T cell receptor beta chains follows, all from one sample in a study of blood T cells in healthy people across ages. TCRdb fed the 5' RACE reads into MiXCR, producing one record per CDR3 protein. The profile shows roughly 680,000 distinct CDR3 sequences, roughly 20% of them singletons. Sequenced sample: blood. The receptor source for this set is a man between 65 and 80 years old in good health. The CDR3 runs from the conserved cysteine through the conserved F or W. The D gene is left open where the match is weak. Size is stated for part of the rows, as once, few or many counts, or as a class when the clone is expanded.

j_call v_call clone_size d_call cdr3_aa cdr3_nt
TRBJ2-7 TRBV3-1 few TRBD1 CASSRGQVVMEQYF TGTGCCAGCAGCCGTGGACAGGTGGTGATGGAGCAGTACTTC
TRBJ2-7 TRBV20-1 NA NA CSASEPTLREQYF TGCAGTGCCTCCGAACCAACCCTTCGGGAGCAGTACTTC
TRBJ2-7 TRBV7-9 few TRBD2 CASSYGLAREQYF TGTGCCAGCAGTTATGGACTAGCGAGGGAGCAGTACTTC
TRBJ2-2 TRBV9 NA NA CAGSVVRTGELFF TGTGCCGGCAGCGTAGTCCGGACCGGGGAGCTGTTTTTT
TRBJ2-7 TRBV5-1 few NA CASSLGTTTSYEQYF TGCGCCAGCAGCTTGGGGACAACCACCTCCTACGAGCAGTACTTC
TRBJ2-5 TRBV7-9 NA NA CASSLRARGQETQYF TGTGCCAGCAGCTTAAGGGCGCGCGGCCAGGAGACCCAGTACTTC
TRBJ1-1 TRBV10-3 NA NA CAISRQANGEAFF TGTGCCATCTCCAGACAGGCGAACGGTGAAGCTTTCTTT
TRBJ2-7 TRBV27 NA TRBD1 CASSAQGVSVEQYF TGTGCCAGCAGTGCCCAGGGGGTTTCCGTCGAGCAGTACTTC
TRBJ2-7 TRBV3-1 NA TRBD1 CASSQGQKGVEQYF TGTGCCAGCAGCCAGGGACAGAAGGGGGTCGAGCAGTACTTC
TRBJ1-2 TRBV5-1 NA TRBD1 CASSLGQGVYGYTF TGTGCCAGCAGCCTGGGACAGGGTGTCTATGGCTACACCTTC
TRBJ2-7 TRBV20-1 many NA CSAPKSSYEQYF TGCAGTGCCCCAAAGAGTAGCTACGAGCAGTACTTC
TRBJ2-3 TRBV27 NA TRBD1 CASSMTGTGTDTQYF TGTGCCAGCAGTATGACAGGGACGGGCACAGATACGCAGTATTTT
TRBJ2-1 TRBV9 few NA CASSVGIGPNNEQFF TGTGCCAGCAGCGTAGGTATAGGGCCCAACAATGAGCAGTTCTTC
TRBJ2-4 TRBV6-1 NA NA CASSEQLAIGAKNIQYF TGTGCCAGCAGTGAACAATTGGCGATCGGAGCCAAAAACATTCAGTACTTC
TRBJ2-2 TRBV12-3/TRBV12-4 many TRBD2 CASSLGGGNTGELFF TGTGCCAGCAGTTTGGGCGGGGGGAACACCGGGGAGCTGTTTTTT
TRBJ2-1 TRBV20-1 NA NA CGAQEASSYNEQFF TGCGGTGCGCAGGAGGCGAGCTCCTACAATGAGCAGTTCTTC
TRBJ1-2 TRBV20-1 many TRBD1 CSAPDRNNYGYTF TGCAGTGCTCCGGACAGGAATAACTATGGCTATACCTTC
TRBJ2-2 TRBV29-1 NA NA CSVVGGLPTGELFF TGCAGCGTTGTGGGGGGGCTGCCCACCGGGGAGCTGTTTTTT
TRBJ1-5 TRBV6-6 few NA CASRPPEQPQHF TGTGCCAGCAGACCCCCCGAACAGCCCCAGCATTTT
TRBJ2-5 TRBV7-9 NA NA CASSLGTLDGGTQYF TGTGCCAGCAGCTTAGGGACACTTGATGGTGGGACCCAGTACTTC
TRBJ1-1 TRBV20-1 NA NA CSARDGATNTEAFF TGCAGTGCTAGAGATGGAGCCACGAACACTGAAGCTTTCTTT
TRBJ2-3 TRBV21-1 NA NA CASSKGTQHRPDTQYF TGTGCCAGCAGCAAAGGGACTCAGCATCGACCGGATACGCAGTATTTT
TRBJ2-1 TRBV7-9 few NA CASSFTGTGNEQFF TGTGCCAGCAGCTTCACAGGGACCGGGAATGAGCAGTTCTTC
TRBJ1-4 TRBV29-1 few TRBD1 CSAGTGTGNEKLFF TGCAGCGCGGGCACCGGGACAGGGAATGAAAAACTGTTTTTT
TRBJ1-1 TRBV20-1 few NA CSAREQRNTEAFF TGCAGTGCTAGGGAACAGAGGAACACTGAAGCTTTCTTT
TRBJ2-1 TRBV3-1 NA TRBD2 CASSQEVLATYNEQFF TGTGCCAGCAGCCAAGAAGTACTAGCGACCTACAATGAGCAGTTCTTC
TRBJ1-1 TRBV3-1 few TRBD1 CASSRWTGLNTEAFF TGTGCCAGCAGCCGCTGGACAGGACTGAACACTGAAGCTTTCTTT
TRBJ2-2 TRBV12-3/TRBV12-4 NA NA CASSLARILGKTGELFF TGTGCCAGCAGTTTAGCGCGGATCCTAGGGAAGACCGGGGAGCTGTTTTTT
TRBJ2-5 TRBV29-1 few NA CSVGPGSEETQYF TGCAGCGTTGGTCCCGGGTCAGAAGAGACCCAGTACTTC
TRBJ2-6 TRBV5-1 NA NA CASSPRQSSGANVLTF TGCGCCAGCAGCCCCAGACAGAGCTCTGGGGCCAACGTCCTGACTTTC
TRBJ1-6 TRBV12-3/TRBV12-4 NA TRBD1 CASSLGNRGAYNSPLHF TGTGCCAGCAGCCTCGGAAACAGGGGTGCCTATAATTCACCCCTCCACTTT
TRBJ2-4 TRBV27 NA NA CASSLTLLAKNIQYF TGTGCCAGCAGTTTGACCCTCCTAGCCAAAAACATTCAGTACTTC
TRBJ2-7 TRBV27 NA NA CASSLRGASSGSYEQYF TGTGCCAGCAGTTTACGGGGGGCTAGTAGCGGTTCCTACGAGCAGTACTTC
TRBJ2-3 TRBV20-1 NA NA CSARDSRDTDTQYF TGCAGTGCTAGAGATAGCCGGGACACAGATACGCAGTATTTT
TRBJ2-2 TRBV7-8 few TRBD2 CASSFLAGPTNTGELFF TGTGCCAGCAGCTTTCTAGCGGGGCCAACGAACACCGGGGAGCTGTTTTTT
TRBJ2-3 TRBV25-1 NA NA CASSEWGSSTDTQYF TGTGCCAGCAGTGAATGGGGCTCAAGCACAGATACGCAGTATTTT
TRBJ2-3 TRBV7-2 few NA CASSFIDTQYF TGTGCCAGCAGCTTTATAGATACGCAGTATTTT